Below are 19 T cell receptor beta chains sequenced from a single sample in a study of early T cells in non-severe SARS-CoV-2 infection. Via MiXCR, TCRdb re-called the 5' RACE reads, giving one row per CDR3 protein. The sample shows tens of thousands of distinct CDR3 sequences, around 15% of them seen only once. The sequencing sample was made of whole blood. Receptors were obtained from an adult who was a healthcare worker with PCR-confirmed SARS-CoV-2 infection or an uninfected control (not recorded which).

This clonotype turned up a few times. The chain uses TRBV7-6 and TRBJ2-6; 7 bases map to TRBD2. This CDR3 is built from 17 residues. Germline values: CDR1 SGHVS, CDR2 FNYEAQ. V shed 4 bases, J shed 0 bases, and the junction held 6 bases outside the gene matches. CDR3 region: CASSSRTGGSGANVLTF. For the CDR3, the DNA is TGTGCCAGCAGCTCCCGGACGGGAGGCTCTGGGGCCAACGTCCTGACTTTC.

This clonotype occurred a few times. The gene calls are TRBV6-5 and TRBJ2-1; 7 positions match TRBD2. The germline V gene has CDR1 MNHEY and CDR2 SVGAGI. The length of the CDR3 is 16 residues. V gave up 2 bases and J gave up 4 bases; unmatched junction bases: 8. The CDR3 sequence: CASSYVLAGEYNEQFF. The CDR3 DNA sequence: TGTGCCAGCAGTTACGTTTTAGCGGGTGAATACAATGAGCAGTTCTTC.

The V gene is TRBV5-1, the J gene TRBJ2-7; perhaps TRBD2 as D (6 bases). The CDR3 spans 15 residues. CDR1 is SGHRS, CDR2 YFSETQ, per germline. Trimming left V 0 bases short and J 3 bases short, with 13 bases between. CDR3 sequence: CASSLAGGAYYEQYF. CDR3 nucleotide sequence: TGCGCCAGCAGCTTGGCGGGCGGGGCTTACTACGAGCAGTACTTC.

Many counts were recorded for this clonotype. This chain connects TRBV7-6 to TRBJ1-1; TRBD1 is a possible D gene (5 bases). Trimming removed 1 base from V and 5 bases from J, with 8 bases in between. From germline, CDR1 is SGHVS and CDR2 FNYEAQ. The CDR3 spans 13 residues. CDR3 DNA: TGTGCCAGCAGCTTAGTTGAGGGGACTGAAGCTTTCTTT. It yields the protein CASSLVEGTEAFF.

Ten or more counts support this clonotype. The chain combines TRBV7-9 with TRBJ1-2; D is unresolved. The CDR3 consists of 15 residues. Germline V gene lookup returns CDR1 SEHNR and CDR2 FQNEAQ (reference sequence). The ends were cut back, 5 bases at V and 3 bases at J, with 16 bases in the middle. The CDR3 loop is CASSRGPPDDYGYTF. The CDR3 nucleotides read TGTGCCAGCAGCCGCGGGCCTCCGGACGACTATGGCTACACCTTC.

This clonotype came up many times. The rearrangement links TRBV12-3 or TRBV12-4 to TRBJ2-7; no definite D call. This CDR3 spans 14 amino acids. V lost 6 bases and J lost 4, with 16 bases in between. The CDR3: CASSLGGVDYEQYF. In nucleotides, the CDR3 is TGTGCCAGCAGCCTCGGCGGAGTTGATTACGAGCAGTACTTC.

The sample holds a few counts of this clonotype. This chain uses TRBV5-4 with TRBJ1-1; TRBD1 might be the D (5 bases). The CDR3 is 13 amino acids. Trimming shortened V by 3 bases and J by 4 bases, and 10 bases separated the two germline ends. Germline-derived CDR1 and CDR2 are SGHNT and YYREEE (reference sequence). The CDR3, as DNA: TGTGCCAGCAGCTCCGACAGCCGCACTGAAGCTTTCTTT. This codes for CASSSDSRTEAFF.

This chain connects TRBV29-1 to TRBJ2-7; weak D call: TRBD1 (6 bases). V was cut by 5 bases and J by 0 bases, with 14 bases left in between. This CDR3 contains 14 residues. Germline V gene lookup returns CDR1 SQVTM and CDR2 ANQGSEA. The chain's CDR3 is CSVSATTGSYEQYF. Here the CDR3 DNA reads TGCAGCGTTTCCGCAACGACAGGCTCCTACGAGCAGTACTTC.

The rearrangement joins TRBV7-9 to TRBJ2-1; D gene ambiguous. V lost 1 base and J 5 bases, leaving 3 bases between the germline ends. Germline values: CDR1 SEHNR, CDR2 FQNEAQ (reference sequence). This CDR3 region has 12 residues. This CDR3 is CASSLDNNEQFF. CDR3 nucleotides: TGTGCCAGCAGCTTAGATAACAATGAGCAGTTCTTC. The variable domain in full, with the rest retrieved from reference TRBV7-9 and TRBJ2-1, is DTGVSQNPRHKITKRGQNVTFRCDPISEHNRLYWYRQTLGQGPEFLTYFQNEAQLEKSRLLSDRFSAERPKGSFSTLEIQRTEQGDSAMYLCASSLDNNEQFFGPGTRLTVL.

At least ten counts were recorded for this clonotype. The CDR3 DNA reads TGTGCCAGCAGTCTAGGGACAGGGCTCGAGACCCAGTACTTC. Its translation is CASSLGTGLETQYF. V usage is TRBV27 and J usage is TRBJ2-5; 9 bases match TRBD1. The V gene's germline CDR1 is MNHEY and CDR2 SMNVEV (reference sequence). The trim removed 5 bases at V and 5 bases at J, leaving 6 bases unmatched. The length of the CDR3 is 14 residues.

The chain couples TRBV11-2 to TRBJ1-1; weak D call: TRBD1 (6 bases). V lost 0 bases and J lost 1, with 9 bases in between. The CDR3 has 15 amino acids. CDR1 and CDR2 from the germline V gene are SGHAT and FQNNGV. The chain's CDR3 is CASSLDRGANTEAFF. In DNA form, the CDR3 reads TGTGCCAGCAGCTTAGACCGGGGGGCGAACACTGAAGCTTTCTTT.

This clonotype was counted only a few times. The chain links TRBV2 to TRBJ2-2, with 10 positions matching TRBD2. Germline-derived CDR1 and CDR2 are SNHLY and FYNNEI. This CDR3 has 15 amino acids. V was clipped by 4 bases and J by 3 bases; unmatched bases: 2. CDR3 in DNA: TGTGCCAGCAGTGGGACTAGCGGCTACACCGGGGAGCTGTTTTTT. This encodes CASSGTSGYTGELFF. Variable domain in full (rest from reference TRBV2 and TRBJ2-2): EPEVTQTPSHQVTQMGQEVILRCVPISNHLYFYWYRQILGQKVEFLVSFYNNEISEKSEIFDDQFSVERPDGSNFTLKIRSTKLEDSAMYFCASSGTSGYTGELFFGEGSRLTVL.

V and J are TRBV5-5 and TRBJ2-6, with a possible D match to TRBD2 (6 bases). V lost 6 bases to trimming and J lost 0 bases, with 13 bases between them. The CDR3 runs to 16 residues. CDR1 and CDR2 from the germline V gene are SGHKS and YYEKEE (reference sequence). The CDR3 DNA sequence: TGTGCCAGCACCCTTAGCGGAACCTCTGGGGCCAACGTCCTGACTTTC. It is translated as CASTLSGTSGANVLTF.

This clonotype was picked up a small number of times. The chain carries TRBV5-4 and TRBJ2-3, with unresolved D. The V and J ends lost 0 bases and 4 bases respectively, with 6 bases between them. The CDR3 has 13 amino acids. CDR1 and CDR2 from the germline V gene are SGHNT and YYREEE (reference sequence). The CDR3 DNA reads TGTGCCAGCAGCTTGGAGGTAGCAGATACGCAGTATTTT. Translation: CASSLEVADTQYF.

The V gene is TRBV20-1, the J gene TRBJ2-3; 8 nucleotides align to TRBD2. The CDR3 length is 19 residues. After removal of 2 bases from V and 2 bases from J, the junction contained 18 bases not matched to a gene. Germline lookup yields CDR1 DFQATT and CDR2 SNEGSKA (reference sequence). The CDR3 sequence: CSARIGWSVSGSSTDTQYF. The CDR3 region has the DNA TGCAGTGCTAGAATCGGGTGGAGTGTGAGCGGGAGTTCCACAGATACGCAGTATTTT.

In its sample, this clonotype was seen many times. V and J are TRBV7-9 and TRBJ2-2, with D unresolved. CDR1 and CDR2 from the germline V gene are SEHNR and FQNEAQ (reference sequence). The CDR3 loop spans 14 amino acids. Deletions cut 6 bases from V and 0 bases from J, with 8 bases between. This CDR3 is CASRLSSNTGELFF. The CDR3 coding sequence is TGTGCCAGCAGACTCTCCTCGAACACCGGGGAGCTGTTTTTT.

This clonotype has a handful of counts. The chain combines TRBV7-9 with TRBJ2-3; D is uncertain. The CDR3 consists of 13 residues. V was trimmed by 4 bases and J by 8 bases, leaving 13 bases between them. The germline V gene has CDR1 SEHNR and CDR2 FQNEAQ (reference sequence). Written as DNA, the CDR3 is TGTGCCAGCAGCTCCCCAGCTCGCGGTACGCAGTATTTT. Its protein product is CASSSPARGTQYF.

Many counts were recorded for this clonotype. J is TRBJ2-1 and V is TRBV29-1; D is ambiguous. The CDR3 is made up of 14 amino acids. Trimming left V 5 bases short and J 5 bases short, with 16 bases between. CDR1 and CDR2 (germline): SQVTM, ANQGSEA. The CDR3 spells CSVLTLGFDNEQFF. In nucleotides, the CDR3 is TGCAGCGTTCTCACGTTAGGGTTTGACAATGAGCAGTTCTTC.

This clonotype was detected a few times. The chain employs TRBV6-1 and TRBJ1-6; D might be TRBD1 (6 bases). This CDR3 comprises 15 residues. Trimming shortened V by 4 bases and J by 5 bases, and 12 bases separated the two germline ends. Germline-derived CDR1 and CDR2 are MNHNS and SASEGT. CDR3 amino acids: CASSGRTANNSPLHF. CDR3 DNA: TGTGCCAGCAGTGGGCGGACAGCTAATAATTCACCCCTCCACTTT.